The text below deals with one T cell receptor beta chain. Its cognate antigen is unknown. The repertoire was sequenced with immunoSEQ multiplex PCR; TCRdb's copy has only in-frame clones and lacks some. The table includes approximately 100,000 clones, roughly 90% detected once. This sample is drawn from a study of T cell responses to AZD1222 COVID-19 vaccine. Study-wide background: Analysis merged second doses at about 4 or about 12 weeks. Study-level findings and limits: Vaccine-associated CD4 TCRs spanned spike, dominant at 160-218 and 743-854.

Per germline, CDR1 SEHNR and CDR2 FQNEAQ (reference sequence). Trimming pared 1 base from V and 3 bases from J, leaving 2 bases between. The CDR3 has 12 residues. The input for sequencing was peripheral blood, taken on day 0 of AZD1222 vaccination. The clonotype comes from an adult in good health. The chain joins TRBV7-9 to TRBJ2-3; no clear D gene. The CDR3 bases are TGTGCCAGCAGCTTAGAAACAGATACGCAGTATTTT. Translation gives CASSLETDTQYF.